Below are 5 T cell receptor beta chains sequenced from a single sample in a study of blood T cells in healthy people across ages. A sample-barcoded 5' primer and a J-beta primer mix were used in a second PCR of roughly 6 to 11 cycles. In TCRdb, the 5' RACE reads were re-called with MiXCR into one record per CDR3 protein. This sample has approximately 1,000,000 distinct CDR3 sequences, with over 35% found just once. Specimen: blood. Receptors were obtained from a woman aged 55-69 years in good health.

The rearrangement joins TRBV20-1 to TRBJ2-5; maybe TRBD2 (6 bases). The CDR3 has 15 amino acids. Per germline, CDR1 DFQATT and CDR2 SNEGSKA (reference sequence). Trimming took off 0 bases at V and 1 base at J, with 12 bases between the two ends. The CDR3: CSARDLADPQETQYF. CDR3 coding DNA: TGCAGTGCTAGAGATTTAGCGGACCCCCAAGAGACCCAGTACTTC.

DNA of the CDR3: TGCAGTGCTAGAGGTGGTAGCGGGATCTACGAGCAGTACTTC. Its protein is CSARGGSGIYEQYF. This chain joins TRBV20-1 and TRBJ2-5, with 8 bases aligning to TRBD2. The DNA end lines up better with TRBJ2-7; the J call may be wrong. CDR3 size: 14 residues. The germline V gene has CDR1 DFQATT and CDR2 SNEGSKA (reference sequence).

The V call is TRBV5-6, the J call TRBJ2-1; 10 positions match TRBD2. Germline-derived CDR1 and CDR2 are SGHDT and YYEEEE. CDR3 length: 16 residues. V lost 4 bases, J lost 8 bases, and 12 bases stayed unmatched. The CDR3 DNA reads TGTGCCAGCAGCGAGAACCGAGCGGGAGGGTGGCATGAGCAGTTCTTC. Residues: CASSENRAGGWHEQFF.

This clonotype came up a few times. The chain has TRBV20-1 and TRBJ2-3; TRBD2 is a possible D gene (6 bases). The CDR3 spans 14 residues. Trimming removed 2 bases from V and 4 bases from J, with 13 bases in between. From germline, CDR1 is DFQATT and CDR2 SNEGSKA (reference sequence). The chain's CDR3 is CSARRAGSSDTQYF. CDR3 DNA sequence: TGCAGTGCTAGAAGGGCGGGGAGTTCAGATACGCAGTATTTT.

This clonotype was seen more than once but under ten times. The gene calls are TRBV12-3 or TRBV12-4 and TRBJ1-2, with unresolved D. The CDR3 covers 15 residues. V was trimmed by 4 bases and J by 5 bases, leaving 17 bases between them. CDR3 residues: CASSSRTSKLYGYTF. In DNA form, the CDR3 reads TGTGCCAGCAGTTCCCGGACCTCAAAACTGTATGGCTACACCTTC.